This T cell receptor (beta chain) appears in the sequencing data of a study of cytomegalovirus exposure and HLA in healthy donors. The PCR ran on 60 Vbeta and 13 Jbeta primers. Method: immunoSEQ multiplex PCR; TCRdb's copy keeps in-frame clones and lacks some. Of about 130,000 clones detected, 80% appear once; the ten largest clones hold just over 2.5%. Each donor's status was that of a healthy bone marrow donor. Study-level points and caveats: In vitro testing confirmed three CMV-associated chains as specific for CMV antigens.

In germline, CDR1 is SGHRS, CDR2 YFSETQ. CDR3 size: 13 residues. Trimming took 4 bases from V and 7 from J; bases not matched to a gene: 6. This clone was observed a handful of times. Its antigen is not known. The sequence came from a man aged 25-40 years in good health and CMV-seronegative. The rearrangement links TRBV5-1 to TRBJ1-1; TRBD1 aligns across 8 bases. Sequences were obtained from PBMCs. CDR3 in DNA: TGCGCCAGCAGCCAGGACAGGGCCGGTGAAGCTTTCTTT. Translated, it gives CASSQDRAGEAFF.